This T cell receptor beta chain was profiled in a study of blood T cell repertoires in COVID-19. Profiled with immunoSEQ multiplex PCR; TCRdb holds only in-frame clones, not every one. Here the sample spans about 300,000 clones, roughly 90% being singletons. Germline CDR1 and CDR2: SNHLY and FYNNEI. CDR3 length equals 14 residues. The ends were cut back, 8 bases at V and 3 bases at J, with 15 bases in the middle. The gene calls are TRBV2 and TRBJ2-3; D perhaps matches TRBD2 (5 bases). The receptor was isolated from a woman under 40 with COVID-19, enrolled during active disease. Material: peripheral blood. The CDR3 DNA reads TGTGCCAGCCGGGGAAACAGCGGTACAGATACGCAGTATTTT. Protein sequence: CASRGNSGTDTQYF.